Below, 19 T cell receptor beta chains from the same sample are listed, as sequenced in a study of T cells in Graves' hyperthyroidism and ophthalmopathy. Amplification of TCR beta CDR3 regions was performed using RNA transcripts as template. HTBI primers were used for first-round RT-PCR of the TCR CDR3. In TCRdb, the multiplex PCR reads were re-called with MiXCR into one record per CDR3 protein. The table records approximately 530,000 distinct CDR3 sequences, about 20% of them present only once. The sample consisted of blood. The origin of the receptors is a man in his forties with Graves' ophthalmopathy.

Note on this clonotype: This could be a read error, since a much larger clone is one nucleotide away. The CDR3 ends on some other residue instead of the conserved phenylalanine or tryptophan, so this is likely a read error. The chain uses TRBV28 and TRBJ2-7; 12 nucleotides match TRBD1. With 5 bases clipped from V and 4 bases from J, the junction kept 6 bases outside the gene matches. Germline CDR1 reads MDHEN; CDR2 reads SYDVKM. The CDR3 has 15 residues. The CDR3 spells CASSPGTGGAYEQYS. The CDR3 DNA follows: TGTGCCAGCAGTCCCGGGACAGGGGGCGCTTACGAGCAGTACTCC.

Concerning this clonotype itself: One end of the junction fails to match germline, which may point to a read error. This sequence joins TRBV2 and TRBJ2-5; either TRBD1 or TRBD2 may fit D (7 bases each). CDR1 SNHLY and CDR2 FYNNEI come from the germline V gene. The CDR3 runs to 13 residues. CDR3 DNA sequence: TGTGCTAGCAGGGGGGGGGACCAAGAGACCCAGTACTTC. Translated: CASRGGDQETQYF.

This clonotype was recorded at least ten times. The rearrangement uses TRBV11-3 and TRBJ2-3; D possibly corresponds to TRBD1 (6 bases). Trimming shortened V by 3 bases and J by 5 bases, and 9 bases separated the two germline ends. CDR3 length: 13 residues. Per the germline V gene, CDR1 is SGHNT and CDR2 is YENEEA. The CDR3 loop reads CASSLWGQDTQYF. The CDR3 DNA reads as TGTGCCAGCAGCTTGTGGGGGCAAGATACGCAGTATTTT.

The chain has TRBV30 and TRBJ1-2, with D unresolved. Germline V gives CDR1 GTSNPN, CDR2 SVGIG (reference sequence). Trimming removed 3 bases from V and 1 base from J, with 15 bases in between. The CDR3 runs to 15 residues. The CDR3 spells CAWSIGRRVNYGYTF. For the CDR3, the DNA is TGTGCCTGGAGCATCGGACGGAGGGTTAACTATGGCTACACCTTC.

This clonotype was counted many times. The chain recombines TRBV2 with TRBJ1-6; D gene unclear. V lost 4 bases and J 7 bases, leaving 5 bases between the germline ends. Germline V gene sequence: CDR1 SNHLY, CDR2 FYNNEI. CDR3 length: 12 residues. In DNA form, the CDR3 reads TGTGCCAGCAGTGTCCCGAATTCACCCCTCCACTTT. This encodes CASSVPNSPLHF.

The sample holds a few counts of this clonotype. This chain joins TRBV30 and TRBJ1-2, with 7 bases matching TRBD1. The V and J ends lost 3 bases and 8 bases, in that order; junction bases with no gene match: 6. CDR3 length: 12 amino acids. CDR1 is GTSNPN, CDR2 SVGIG, per germline (reference sequence). The CDR3 DNA reads as TGTGCCTGGAGGGCAGGGGGTTACGGCTACACCTTC. This codes for CAWRAGGYGYTF.

This clonotype has more than one count but fewer than ten. The V gene is TRBV30, the J gene TRBJ2-3; the D is unclear. V lost 4 bases to trimming and J lost 6 bases, with 8 bases between them. Germline V gene sequence: CDR1 GTSNPN, CDR2 SVGIG (reference sequence). The CDR3 extends over 11 amino acids. The CDR3 region is CAWNVGDTQYF. DNA for the CDR3: TGTGCCTGGAATGTGGGGGATACGCAGTATTTT.

This clonotype was counted at least ten times. The gene calls are TRBV7-8 and TRBJ2-1; 15 positions agree with TRBD2. CDR3 length equals 17 residues. With V trimmed by 7 bases and J by 7 bases, 11 bases remained unmatched. The germline V gene has CDR1 SGHVS and CDR2 FQNEAQ. The CDR3 DNA sequence: TGTGCCAGCACCCTTTGGGGACTAGCGGGAGGAGGGAATGAGCAGTTCTTC. This translates into CASTLWGLAGGGNEQFF.

This clonotype was seen many times. This chain connects TRBV28 to TRBJ2-7; 15 bases are a match to TRBD2. The CDR3 extends over 18 amino acids. After removal of 4 bases from V and 0 bases from J, the junction contained 7 bases not matched to a gene. Germline assignment: CDR1 MDHEN and CDR2 SYDVKM. The CDR3 protein is CASSSPGLAGGRSYEQYF. The CDR3 DNA reads TGTGCCAGCAGTTCTCCGGGACTAGCGGGAGGCCGCTCCTACGAGCAGTACTTC.

There are a few counts of this clonotype. The chain carries TRBV6-1 and TRBJ1-5; 8 nucleotides align to TRBD1. The CDR3 is 14 residues long. Germline V gene lookup returns CDR1 MNHNS and CDR2 SASEGT. Trimming removed 5 bases from V and 7 bases from J; junction bases left unmatched: 7. The CDR3 is CASSRQGRGQPQHF. CDR3 sequence (DNA): TGTGCCAGCAGTCGACAGGGGAGAGGGCAGCCCCAGCATTTT.

At least ten counts were recorded for this clonotype. This rearrangement joins TRBV2 to TRBJ1-1; D gene unclear. V was pared by 4 bases and J by 2 bases, with 8 bases between. The CDR3 extends over 13 amino acids. CDR1 SNHLY and CDR2 FYNNEI come from the germline V gene. The DNA of the CDR3 is TGTGCCAGCAGTGGCGAGGGAAACACTGAAGCTTTCTTT. Translation gives CASSGEGNTEAFF.

This clonotype was seen many times. The rearrangement joins TRBV12-3 or TRBV12-4 to TRBJ2-5; TRBD2 aligns across 7 bases. The V gene end was trimmed by 6 bases and the J gene end by 5 bases; junction bases not matched to a gene: 27. CDR3 length: 20 amino acids. CDR3 DNA: TGTGCCAGCAGCATGCGGTACCGATTTATCGCGGAGCACGGGGGGGAGACCCAGTACTTC. It translates to CASSMRYRFIAEHGGETQYF.

The genes are TRBV27 and TRBJ1-4; no clear D. Germline V gene data show CDR1 as MNHEY and CDR2 as SMNVEV (reference sequence). V shed 4 bases and J shed 4 bases, with 22 bases lying between them. The CDR3 has 18 amino acids. DNA of the CDR3: TGTGCCAGCAGTTACGTCCCCTTCTCCTCGCAGATTAATGAAAAACTGTTTTTT. This codes for CASSYVPFSSQINEKLFF.

The V call is TRBV27, the J call TRBJ1-1, with a weak D call TRBD1 (5 bases). Germline V lookup: CDR1 MNHEY, CDR2 SMNVEV (reference sequence). The ends were cut back, 0 bases at V and 2 bases at J, with 13 bases in the middle. This CDR3 spans 16 amino acids. The CDR3 bases are TGTGCCAGCAGTTTATCCGGGGGAGCGTCAAACACTGAAGCTTTCTTT. It is translated as CASSLSGGASNTEAFF.

There are many counts of this clonotype. The chain has TRBV5-8 and TRBJ1-5; 9 bases map to TRBD1. Germline V lookup: CDR1 SGHTS, CDR2 YDEGEE. This CDR3 contains 17 residues. V was pared by 4 bases and J by 1 base, with 9 bases of the junction left unmatched. The CDR3 DNA is TGTGCCAGCAGCCTTAAAGCGACAGGGGGAAGCAATCAGCCCCAGCATTTT. It encodes CASSLKATGGSNQPQHF.

This rearrangement joins TRBV28 to TRBJ1-5, with D maybe TRBD1 (6 bases). The germline CDR1 and CDR2 sequences are MDHEN and SYDVKM. V lost 5 bases, J lost 4 bases, and 12 bases lay in between. The CDR3 extends over 14 amino acids. As DNA, the CDR3 is TGTGCCAGCAGTCAGGGGCCTGAAAATCAGCCCCAGCATTTT. It translates to CASSQGPENQPQHF.

This clonotype occurred many times. The chain links TRBV7-2 to TRBJ2-5; D gene uncertain. The CDR3 loop spans 11 amino acids. The ends were cut back, 5 bases at V and 7 bases at J, with 8 bases in the middle. Germline V gene sequence: CDR1 SGHTA, CDR2 FQGNSA. The CDR3 sequence: CASSERGTQYF. CDR3 DNA: TGTGCCAGCAGCGAACGAGGGACCCAGTACTTC. Drawing the rest from reference TRBV7-2 and TRBJ2-5, the complete variable domain is GAGVSQSPSNKVTEKGKDVELRCDPISGHTALYWYRQSLGQGLEFLIYFQGNSAPDKSGLPSDRFSAERTGGSVSTLTIQRTQQEDSAVYLCASSERGTQYFGPGTRLLVL.

The rearrangement joins TRBV30 to TRBJ2-3; D unresolved. V was trimmed by 3 bases and J by 6 bases, leaving 10 bases between them. The CDR3 extends over 12 amino acids. Germline V CDR1 and CDR2: GTSNPN, SVGIG (reference sequence). The CDR3 DNA reads TGTGCCTGGAGGGGCGGTGGGGATACGCAGTATTTT. Protein sequence: CAWRGGGDTQYF. The variable domain in full, with the rest retrieved from reference TRBV30 and TRBJ2-3, is SQTIHQWPATLVQPVGSPLSLECTVEGTSNPNLYWYRQAAGRGLQLLFYSVGIGQISSEVPQNLSASRPQDRQFILSSKKLLLSDSGFYLCAWRGGGDTQYFGPGTRLTVL.

The chain carries TRBV30 and TRBJ2-3, with a possible D match to TRBD2 (5 bases). The V and J ends lost 2 bases and 2 bases respectively, with 11 bases between them. From germline, CDR1 is GTSNPN and CDR2 SVGIG (reference sequence). The CDR3 runs to 14 residues. CDR3 sequence: CAWSLGDYTDTQYF. CDR3 DNA sequence: TGTGCCTGGAGTTTAGGCGACTACACAGATACGCAGTATTTT.